Following are 9 T cell receptor beta chains from one sample sequenced in a study of blood T cell repertoires in COVID-19. Sequencing was performed with immunoSEQ multiplex PCR; in TCRdb, only in-frame clones are kept and a portion is missing. The table lists some 190,000 clones, approximately 80% of them singletons. Sequencing was carried out using peripheral blood. The receptors come from a woman aged 40 to 55 with COVID-19, enrolled during active disease.

This clone has a single count. V and J are TRBV10-1 and TRBJ2-5; 11 nucleotides line up with TRBD2. V was pared by 4 bases and J by 7 bases, with 11 bases of the junction left unmatched. Germline V gives CDR1 WNHNN, CDR2 SYGVQD (reference sequence). The CDR3 spans 16 residues. CDR3 loop: CASSGQTSGTGGTQYF. In nucleotides, the CDR3 is TGCGCCAGCAGTGGTCAGACTAGCGGGACAGGAGGGACCCAGTACTTC.

This clone was seen just once. The rearrangement uses TRBV18 and TRBJ2-1, with 7 bases that match TRBD2. Germline CDR1 KGHSH, CDR2 LQKENI. CDR3 length: 15 amino acids. V lost 4 bases and J lost 10; bases outside the gene matches: 13. This CDR3 reads CASSRQIGEGREQFF. CDR3 sequence (DNA): TGTGCCAGCTCACGCCAAATAGGGGAGGGTAGAGAGCAGTTCTTC.

This chain joins TRBV10-3 and TRBJ2-1, with TRBD2 matching 14 bases. Germline V gene lookup returns CDR1 ENHRY and CDR2 SYGVKD. The V gene end was trimmed by 10 bases and the J gene end by 12 bases; junction bases not matched to a gene: 8. The CDR3 spans 13 residues. The CDR3 DNA reads as TGTGCCACAGGGACTAGCGGGGGTAGGGTGCAGTTCTTC. It specifies CATGTSGGRVQFF.

This chain connects TRBV2 to TRBJ2-1, with a tentative D call TRBD1 (6 bases). The CDR3 spans 13 residues. Germline V gene lookup returns CDR1 SNHLY and CDR2 FYNNEI. The V end lost 6 bases, the J end lost 11 bases, and 17 bases lay between the germline ends. CDR3 nucleotide sequence: TGTGCCAGCAGCGAGAGTGAAAGGGGGAAGCAGTTCTTC. Protein product: CASSESERGKQFF.

This clone was found once. V usage is TRBV2 and J usage is TRBJ1-1; D possibly corresponds to TRBD1 (6 bases). Trimming left V 5 bases short and J 2 bases short, with 12 bases between. Per the germline V gene, CDR1 is SNHLY and CDR2 is FYNNEI. The CDR3 runs to 14 residues. The CDR3 sequence is CASSYTGRNTEAFF. For the CDR3, the DNA is TGTGCCAGCAGTTACACAGGGCGCAACACTGAAGCTTTCTTT.

This chain uses TRBV5-1 with TRBJ2-1, with D possibly TRBD1 on 5 matching bases. The CDR3 covers 13 residues. The V end was cut by 0 bases, the J end by 7 bases, with 8 bases between. Germline V CDR1 and CDR2: SGHRS, YFSETQ. The CDR3 loop is CASSLGQGNEQFF. In DNA, the CDR3 is TGCGCCAGCAGCTTGGGTCAGGGAAATGAGCAGTTCTTC.

This clone was counted a single time. The rearrangement uses TRBV10-1 and TRBJ2-1; D possibly corresponds to TRBD2 (6 bases). Per the germline V gene, CDR1 is WNHNN and CDR2 is SYGVQD (reference sequence). The V and J ends lost 7 bases and 9 bases respectively, with 13 bases between them. This CDR3 spans 12 amino acids. The CDR3 here is CASTTNGGEQFF. CDR3 bases: TGCGCCAGCACCACTAACGGGGGTGAGCAGTTCTTC.

The gene calls are TRBV7-2 and TRBJ2-3; D is ambiguous. In germline, CDR1 is SGHTA, CDR2 FQGNSA. The length of the CDR3 is 16 residues. Between the trimmed V and J ends, which lost 1 base and 2 bases, there was a span of 13 bases. CDR3 nucleotides: TGTGCCAGCAGCTTAGGAGCCGGAGTCCCCACAGATACGCAGTATTTT. This translates into CASSLGAGVPTDTQYF.

The chain is built from TRBV28 and TRBJ2-2, with D unresolved. Germline values: CDR1 MDHEN, CDR2 SYDVKM. CDR3 length equals 13 residues. Trimming removed 1 base at V and 7 bases at J, with 7 bases between. As DNA, the CDR3 is TGTGCCAGCAGTTTATTGGGCGTCGGGGAGCTGTTTTTT. Amino acids: CASSLLGVGELFF.